Listed here are 5 T cell receptor beta chains from one sample, sequenced in a study of blood T cell repertoires in COVID-19. Clones were read by immunoSEQ multiplex PCR, and TCRdb kept only the in-frame ones, dropping some. This table holds under 350,000 clones, 80% to 90% found once. The specimen sequenced was PBMCs or T cells enriched from blood (not recorded which). The receptor set was obtained from a woman in her 40s with acute COVID-19.

This clone was counted a few times. This chain connects TRBV5-1 to TRBJ2-3; D unresolved. This CDR3 has 14 residues. V was trimmed by 3 bases and J by 0 bases, leaving 8 bases between them. The germline V gene has CDR1 SGHRS and CDR2 YFSETQ. The CDR3 DNA sequence: TGCGCCAGCAGCTCGCGAGTAAGCACAGATACGCAGTATTTT. Translation: CASSSRVSTDTQYF. Using reference TRBV5-1 and TRBJ2-3 for the parts outside the CDR3, the full variable domain is KAGVTQTPRYLIKTRGQQVTLSCSPISGHRSVSWYQQTPGQGLQFLFEYFSETQRNKGNFPGRFSGRQFSNSRSEMNVSTLELGDSALYLCASSSRVSTDTQYFGPGTRLTVL.

The rearrangement links TRBV5-1 to TRBJ1-1, with D possibly matching TRBD1 (5 bases). Germline V gene sequence: CDR1 SGHRS, CDR2 YFSETQ. The CDR3 has 14 residues. V lost 4 bases, J lost 6 bases, and 16 bases lay in between. CDR3 sequence reads: CASSNERGDSEAFF. DNA for the CDR3: TGCGCCAGCAGCAATGAGCGGGGGGACTCTGAAGCTTTCTTT.

V gene TRBV4-1 combines with J gene TRBJ2-2; possibly TRBD2 for D (5 bases). Germline assignment: CDR1 MGHRA and CDR2 YSYEKL. CDR3 size: 13 residues. Trimming took 6 bases from V and 6 from J, leaving 11 bases between them. The CDR3 bases are TGCGCCAGCAGACTAGAGGGCCCCGGGGAGCTGTTTTTT. Its protein is CASRLEGPGELFF.

The chain employs TRBV2 and TRBJ1-1; D gene uncertain. This CDR3 has 13 amino acids. Trimming shortened V by 5 bases and J by 6 bases, and 13 bases separated the two germline ends. Germline V gene data show CDR1 as SNHLY and CDR2 as FYNNEI. This CDR3 is CASSFRRLAEAFF. The CDR3 nucleotides are TGTGCCAGCAGTTTCAGGAGGCTGGCTGAAGCTTTCTTT.

The V call is TRBV7-2, the J call TRBJ1-5; D is perhaps TRBD1 (5 bases). Germline V gene sequence: CDR1 SGHTA, CDR2 FQGNSA. Trimming left V 5 bases short and J 2 bases short, with 19 bases between. The CDR3 loop spans 17 amino acids. CDR3 sequence reads: CASSPSQGVRGNQPQHF. In DNA, the CDR3 is TGTGCCAGCAGCCCCAGTCAAGGGGTAAGGGGCAATCAGCCCCAGCATTTT.